The clone carrying this TCR beta chain showed up many times. This entry is derived from a study of regulatory T cells in long-lasting Graves disease. V lost 3 bases, J lost 9 bases, and 9 bases stayed unmatched. This CDR3 has 14 residues. Per the germline V gene, CDR1 is DFQATT and CDR2 is SNEGSKA (reference sequence). Sequencing libraries for TCR beta were prepared with iRepertoire HTBI primers and Arm-PCR of CDR3 regions. TCRdb reprocessed the multiplex PCR reads with MiXCR, giving one entry per CDR3 protein. The sample lists roughly 360,000 distinct CDR3 sequences; roughly 12% were seen once. Indicated time point: newly diagnosed GD, antithyroid drugs for less than 3 months. The TCR library was made from RNA extracted from PBMCs. The same specimen was also included in a second study, on T cells in Graves' hyperthyroidism and ophthalmopathy. That paper notes: Among the patients, aged 18 to 65, hyperthyroidism was newly diagnosed and had lasted under 2 months.

This sequence joins TRBV20-1 and TRBJ2-1; 9 bases map to TRBD2. Specimen: peripheral blood mononuclear cells (PBMCs), collected at new diagnosis, from a patient treated with antithyroid drugs. The receptor comes from a woman younger than 30 with Graves disease. This chain's CDR3 is CSARDWREGTEQFF. The CDR3 nucleotides read TGCAGTGCTAGGGATTGGCGGGAGGGTACTGAGCAGTTCTTC.